This TCR beta chain stems from a study of blood T cell repertoires in COVID-19. As for the study in general: COVID-19 samples collected from the United States, Italy and Spain covered acute and convalescent phases. T cells, B-cell-depleted T cells, or PBMCs supplied cDNA or gDNA.

V was trimmed by 2 bases and J by 5 bases, leaving 12 bases between them. The CDR3 length is 14 residues. CDR1 is LGHDT and CDR2 is YNNKEL in the germline V gene (reference sequence). Per the authors' pipeline: Counts of nucleated cells, estimated from reference gene primer amplification, were obtained. Sequencing was performed with immunoSEQ multiplex PCR; in TCRdb, only in-frame clones are kept and a portion is missing. Clone size and V and J calls were adopted from that table, with D and trimming inferred from the DNA. Found here are fewer than 350,000 clones, around 85% of them singletons; the top ten hold roughly 2.1%.

The chain has TRBV3-1 (or the pseudogene TRBV3-2) and TRBJ2-5, with a weak D call TRBD1 (5 bases). The sample consisted of peripheral blood. This clonotype originated in a woman aged 25 to 39 who had recovered from COVID-19. The CDR3 region is CASSQSDSTETQYF. The CDR3, as DNA: TGTGCCAGCAGCCAATCAGACAGCACGGAGACCCAGTACTTC.